The 16 T cell receptor beta chains reported below all come from one sample, sequenced in a study of cytomegalovirus exposure and HLA in healthy donors listed by TCRdb under 2017. The protocol used for the library was the immunoSEQ multiplex PCR assay. For the multiplex PCR, a mixture combining 60 forward primers for TCR Vbeta segments and 13 reverse primers for TCR Jbeta segments was used. The source is immuneACCESS, and TCRdb retained only in-frame sequences with V and J called. Part of the clones is not carried over; for the studies checked, unresolved V genes explain less than half of this, and the remainder is unexplained. The sample records fewer than 200,000 clones, approximately 71% of which are singletons. 3.5% to 5% of the sample belongs to the ten largest clones. The material sequenced was PBMCs. These receptors came from a woman in her late teens or twenties in good health and CMV-seropositive.

The rearrangement uses TRBV30 and TRBJ2-3; D is ambiguous. The CDR3 contains 13 residues. The germline V gene has CDR1 GTSNPN and CDR2 SVGIG (reference sequence). Trimming took off 4 bases at V and 2 bases at J, with 10 bases between the two ends. CDR3 amino acids: CAWMGRFTDTQYF. CDR3 coding DNA: TGTGCCTGGATGGGCAGATTCACAGATACGCAGTATTTT.

This clone has more than one count but fewer than ten. The chain is built from TRBV13 and TRBJ1-2; D perhaps matches TRBD1 (6 bases). Germline CDR1 PRHDT, CDR2 FYEKMQ (reference sequence). Deletions cut 5 bases from V and 0 bases from J, with 13 bases between. This CDR3 has 15 amino acids. The CDR3 nucleotides are TGTGCCAGCAGCGCCGGACAGAGATCTAACTATGGCTACACCTTC. It specifies CASSAGQRSNYGYTF.

The J gene is TRBJ2-7, the V gene TRBV4-2, with D possibly being TRBD2 (6 bases). Trimming removed 1 base from V and 2 bases from J, with 9 bases in between. From germline, CDR1 is LGHNA and CDR2 YNFKEQ. CDR3 length: 14 amino acids. The CDR3 here is CASSQGLEPYEQYF. The CDR3 nucleotides are TGTGCCAGCAGCCAAGGACTAGAACCCTACGAGCAGTACTTC.

The sample holds a few counts of this clone. The genes are TRBV4-3 and TRBJ1-6; D is ambiguous. V gave up 0 bases and J gave up 7 bases, with 10 bases separating them. Per the germline V gene, CDR1 is LGHNA and CDR2 is YSLEER. The CDR3 has 15 amino acids. The CDR3 is CASSQEARENSPLHF. The CDR3 region has the DNA TGCGCCAGCAGCCAAGAGGCGAGGGAAAATTCACCCCTCCACTTT.

This clone was found once. The chain uses TRBV11-2 and TRBJ2-2; 8 nucleotides line up with TRBD1. The ends lost 6 bases at V and 7 bases at J; junction bases unmatched: 7. Germline assignment: CDR1 SGHAT and CDR2 FQNNGV. The CDR3 spans 14 residues. This chain's CDR3 is CASRRGQENGELFF. In DNA, the CDR3 is TGTGCCAGCAGGAGGGGACAGGAAAACGGGGAGCTGTTTTTT.

This clone came up a few times. The chain couples TRBV5-4 to TRBJ2-5, with TRBD1 matching 8 bases. The V segment lost 5 bases and the J segment 1 base; nucleotides outside the gene matches: 4. The germline CDR1 and CDR2 sequences are SGHNT and YYREEE (reference sequence). The CDR3 runs 14 residues. CDR3 in DNA: TGTGCCAGCAGTCTGCAGGGGGCCCAAGAGACCCAGTACTTC. Amino acid sequence: CASSLQGAQETQYF. The full variable domain, with the rest looked up from reference TRBV5-4 and TRBJ2-5, is ETGVTQSPTHLIKTRGQQVTLRCSSQSGHNTVSWYQQALGQGPQFIFQYYREEENGRGNFPPRFSGLQFPNYSSELNVNALELDDSALYLCASSLQGAQETQYFGPGTRLLVL.

This clone came up a few times. V usage is TRBV28 and J usage is TRBJ1-2, with D hard to call. Per germline, CDR1 MDHEN and CDR2 SYDVKM. The CDR3 is made up of 14 amino acids. V dropped 7 bases and J dropped 7 bases, with 19 bases sitting between them. The CDR3 coding sequence is TGTGCCAGCAATAGTAATGGTCGGGGTCGTGGCTACACCTTC. This codes for CASNSNGRGRGYTF.

The chain joins TRBV19 to TRBJ1-1; possible D gene TRBD1, 5 bases. V lost 3 bases to trimming and J lost 4 bases, with 9 bases between them. The CDR3 loop spans 13 amino acids. The germline V gene has CDR1 LNHDA and CDR2 SQIVND (reference sequence). CDR3 loop: CASSIGRVTEAFF. The CDR3 DNA reads as TGTGCCAGTAGTATTGGCAGGGTCACTGAAGCTTTCTTT. The full variable domain, in which reference TRBV19 and TRBJ1-1 provide the parts outside the CDR3, is DGGITQSPKYLFRKEGQNVTLSCEQNLNHDAMYWYRQDPGQGLRLIYYSQIVNDFQKGDIAEGYSVSREKKESFPLTVTSAQKNPTAFYLCASSIGRVTEAFFGQGTRLTVV.

The chain recombines TRBV7-2 with TRBJ2-1; TRBD2 matches 14 bases. The germline CDR1 and CDR2 sequences are SGHTA and FQGNSA. J was trimmed by 3 bases and V by 5 bases; bases with no gene match: 6. The CDR3 is made up of 17 amino acids. The CDR3: CASSPGLAGGNYNEQFF. CDR3 in DNA: TGTGCCAGCAGCCCTGGACTAGCGGGGGGTAACTACAATGAGCAGTTCTTC.

This chain links TRBV2 with TRBJ1-1, with 8 bases identical to TRBD1. Germline loops: CDR1 SNHLY, CDR2 FYNNEI. The CDR3 covers 14 residues. J was trimmed by 1 base and V by 6 bases; bases with no gene match: 4. DNA for the CDR3: TGTGCCAGCAGGCCTGGACAGGGGAACACTGAAGCTTTCTTT. It specifies CASRPGQGNTEAFF. The variable domain in full, with the rest retrieved from reference TRBV2 and TRBJ1-1, is EPEVTQTPSHQVTQMGQEVILRCVPISNHLYFYWYRQILGQKVEFLVSFYNNEISEKSEIFDDQFSVERPDGSNFTLKIRSTKLEDSAMYFCASRPGQGNTEAFFGQGTRLTVV.

The gene calls are TRBV7-6 and TRBJ1-3; 7 nucleotides match TRBD1. Unmatched junction bases numbered 14, after V lost 5 bases and J lost 7 bases. In germline, CDR1 is SGHVS, CDR2 FNYEAQ. The CDR3 totals 16 residues. CDR3 nucleotides: TGTGCCAGCAGCCCCGGGAGGGGGCTTAGTCGGAACACCATATATTTT. This sequence encodes CASSPGRGLSRNTIYF.

The sample holds a few counts of this clone. The J gene is TRBJ1-5, the V gene TRBV2, with 7 bases lining up with TRBD1. The trim removed 8 bases at V and 5 bases at J, leaving 6 bases unmatched. CDR3 size: 13 residues. The germline V gene encodes CDR1 SNHLY and CDR2 FYNNEI. CDR3 region: CASGETGHQPQHF. CDR3 in DNA: TGTGCCAGCGGAGAGACAGGGCATCAGCCCCAGCATTTT.

The gene calls are TRBV11-2 and TRBJ2-7; perhaps TRBD2 as D (6 bases). The CDR3 extends over 15 amino acids. Germline V gene sequence: CDR1 SGHAT, CDR2 FQNNGV. The V gene lost 5 bases and the J gene lost 0 bases, with 14 bases spanning the gap. The CDR3 sequence: CASSPSRESSYEQYF. CDR3 coding DNA: TGTGCCAGCAGCCCCAGCCGGGAGAGCTCCTACGAGCAGTACTTC.

The chain links TRBV7-8 to TRBJ2-1; 15 bases are a match to TRBD2. The CDR3 is made up of 22 amino acids. Germline CDR1 and CDR2: SGHVS and FQNEAQ. The V and J ends lost 7 bases and 1 base, in that order; junction bases with no gene match: 20. CDR3 coding DNA: TGTGCCAGCACGTCCCATTCCATTGGGGGGACTAGCGGGAGGAGGTCCTACAATGAGCAGTTCTTC. Amino acid sequence: CASTSHSIGGTSGRRSYNEQFF. The full variable domain, its missing parts supplied by reference TRBV7-8 and TRBJ2-1, is GAGVSQSPRYKVAKRGQDVALRCDPISGHVSLFWYQQALGQGPEFLTYFQNEAQLDKSGLPSDRFFAERPEGSVSTLKIQRTQQEDSAVYLCASTSHSIGGTSGRRSYNEQFFGPGTRLTVL.

Details on this clone: Relative to the germline gene, one junction end is altered; a read error may explain this. The chain has TRBV7-8 and TRBJ2-7; perhaps TRBD2 as D (5 bases). CDR3 length: 11 residues. Germline CDR1 and CDR2: SGHVS and FQNEAQ. The CDR3 loop is CASSLAGRADF. DNA for the CDR3: TGTGCCAGCAGCTTAGCGGGGAGAGCTGACTTC. The complete variable domain, with remaining parts taken from reference TRBV7-8 and TRBJ2-7, reads GAGVSQSPRYKVAKRGQDVALRCDPISGHVSLFWYQQALGQGPEFLTYFQNEAQLDKSGLPSDRFFAERPEGSVSTLKIQRTQQEDSAVYLCASSLAGRADFGPGTRLTVT.

V usage is TRBV19 and J usage is TRBJ2-7; D is undetermined. CDR1 and CDR2 (germline): LNHDA, SQIVND (reference sequence). The CDR3 runs to 12 residues. Trimming removed 5 bases at V and 4 bases at J, with 9 bases between. In nucleotides, the CDR3 is TGTGCCAGTAGTCCCTCTAGTTACGAGCAGTACTTC. Its translation: CASSPSSYEQYF.